The clone carrying this T cell receptor beta chain occurred once. As yet, its antigen is unknown. Each donor was nominally healthy when sampled (though unrecorded immune exposures were likely). PCR involved 60 Vbeta and 13 Jbeta primers. The table came from immunoSEQ multiplex PCR; TCRdb's copy has only in-frame clones and leaves some out. The table has 160,000 or so clones, around 77% seen once; the top ten hold 1%. The data are from a study of cytomegalovirus exposure and HLA in healthy donors. Germline V gives CDR1 MNHEY, CDR2 SMNVEV (reference sequence). The CDR3 has 15 residues. The J segment lost 7 bases and the V segment lost 5 bases, leaving 6 bases of the junction unmatched. Whole-study findings and limits: Based on reports, TCR beta sequences accurately predicted HLA-A and HLA-B alleles for most subjects. Association with HLA alleles at 0.05 false discovery rate was found for approximately 18,000 TCR beta sequences in a later analysis. A cluster of highly shared sequence variants was likely a sequencing artifact.

This TCR was recovered from a woman aged 40-49 years in good health and CMV-seronegative. The chain employs TRBV27 and TRBJ2-1; 12 nucleotides agree with TRBD2. Material: PBMCs. CDR3 in amino acids: CASSTLAGGGNEQFF. CDR3 nucleotides: TGTGCCAGCAGTACTCTAGCGGGAGGGGGGAATGAGCAGTTCTTC.